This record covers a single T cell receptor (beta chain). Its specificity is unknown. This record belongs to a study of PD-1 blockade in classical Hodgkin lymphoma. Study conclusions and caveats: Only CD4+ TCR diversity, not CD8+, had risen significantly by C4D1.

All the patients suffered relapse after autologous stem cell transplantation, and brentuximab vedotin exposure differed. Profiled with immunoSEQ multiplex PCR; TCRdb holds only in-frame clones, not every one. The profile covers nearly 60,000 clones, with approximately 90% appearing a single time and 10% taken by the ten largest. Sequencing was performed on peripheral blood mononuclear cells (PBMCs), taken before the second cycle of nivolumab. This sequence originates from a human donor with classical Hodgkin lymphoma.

CDR3 region: CASSLPGGMSTEAFF. DNA of the CDR3: TGTGCCAGCAGCTTACCGGGAGGTATGAGCACTGAAGCTTTCTTT. The chain recombines TRBV7-9 with TRBJ1-1, with D unresolved. Germline V gives CDR1 SEHNR, CDR2 FQNEAQ (reference sequence). V was shortened by 2 bases and J by 4 bases, with 14 bases between the two germline ends. CDR3 length: 15 residues.